These 18 T cell receptor beta chains were sequenced from one sample in a study of blood T cell repertoires in COVID-19 (dated by TCRdb to between 2020 and 2021). Receptor amplification or capture employed the immunoSEQ multiplex PCR assay. TCRdb obtained this table from immuneACCESS and retained in-frame rearrangements with V and J assigned. These tables miss some clones; where compared with another copy, unresolved V genes account for less than half of the shortfall, and the remainder is unexplained. A total of tens of thousands of clones appear in this sample, roughly 80% of them only once. The top ten clonotypes cover nearly 25% of the sample. The sample was peripheral blood. The source is a man aged 80 or over with active or convalescent COVID-19.

The genes are TRBV10-3 and TRBJ2-4; TRBD2 matches 10 bases. CDR3 length equals 19 residues. V lost 2 bases and J lost 1; bases outside the gene matches: 11. CDR1 and CDR2 from the germline V gene are ENHRY and SYGVKD. DNA of the CDR3: TGTGCCATCAGTGAGACTAGCGGGGACCTAGCTTCGGCCAAAAACATTCAGTACTTC. It yields the protein CAISETSGDLASAKNIQYF.

The CDR3 reads CSAKTGIVAFF. Written as DNA, the CDR3 is TGCAGTGCTAAAACAGGTATTGTGGCTTTCTTT. J is TRBJ1-1 and V is TRBV20-1, with D maybe TRBD1 (5 bases). Deletions cut 4 bases from V and 11 bases from J, with 14 bases between. Germline V gives CDR1 DFQATT, CDR2 SNEGSKA (reference sequence). CDR3 length: 11 amino acids.

The chain links TRBV5-1 to TRBJ1-5, with D possibly TRBD1 on 6 matching bases. With 4 bases removed from V and 7 bases from J, the gap between germline ends came to 18 bases. The germline V gene encodes CDR1 SGHRS and CDR2 YFSETQ. CDR3 length: 15 amino acids. The CDR3 here is CASSPGTFVNQPQHF. The CDR3 DNA reads TGCGCCAGCAGCCCAGGGACATTTGTAAACCAGCCCCAGCATTTT.

CDR3 nucleotides: TGTGCCAGCAGCCTCAGAAGCTCTGGAAACACCATATATTTT. The encoded protein is CASSLRSSGNTIYF. The chain uses TRBV27 and TRBJ1-3, with D hard to call. V was clipped by 6 bases and J by 0 bases, with 9 bases between them. This CDR3 has 14 residues. Germline assignment: CDR1 MNHEY and CDR2 SMNVEV (reference sequence).

This clone was observed once. The rearrangement joins TRBV2 to TRBJ1-2; TRBD1 is a possible D gene (6 bases). V lost 6 bases to trimming and J lost 5 bases, with 16 bases between them. Germline-derived CDR1 and CDR2 are SNHLY and FYNNEI. CDR3 length: 14 amino acids. CDR3 sequence (DNA): TGTGCCAGCAGCCGGGACAACCTAGGGTATGGCTACACCTTC. Residues: CASSRDNLGYGYTF.

Only a few counts were recorded for this clone. This rearrangement joins TRBV6-2 or TRBV6-3 to TRBJ1-2, with 8 bases lining up with TRBD1. In germline, CDR1 is MNHEY, CDR2 SVGEGT. With 6 bases clipped from V and 8 bases from J, the junction kept 8 bases outside the gene matches. The CDR3 covers 13 residues. This CDR3 reads CASSPRQGHGYTF. The CDR3 DNA reads as TGTGCCAGCAGCCCCCGACAGGGGCACGGCTACACCTTC.

The chain employs TRBV10-2 and TRBJ1-6; TRBD1 matches at 10 bases. V lost 6 bases and J lost 7; bases outside the gene matches: 6. Germline loops: CDR1 WSHSY, CDR2 SAAADI. CDR3 length: 15 amino acids. CDR3 protein: CASRESGQGNSPLHF. The CDR3 DNA is TGCGCCAGCAGGGAATCGGGACAGGGGAATTCACCCCTCCACTTT.

This clone was seen only once. The chain joins TRBV19 to TRBJ2-7; TRBD2 might be the D (5 bases). Germline CDR1 is LNHDA and CDR2 is SQIVND (reference sequence). The V end lost 3 bases, the J end lost 6 bases, and 12 bases lay between the germline ends. The CDR3 consists of 13 residues. The CDR3 nucleotides read TGTGCCAGTAGTATCGGGGAAGCGGCCGAGCAGTACTTC. Translated, it gives CASSIGEAAEQYF.

The chain joins TRBV28 to TRBJ1-4, with a possible D match to TRBD1 (5 bases). The germline V gene encodes CDR1 MDHEN and CDR2 SYDVKM. The V and J ends lost 7 bases and 4 bases respectively, with 13 bases between them. The CDR3 spans 14 residues. Written as DNA, the CDR3 is TGTGCCAGCACCCCCGGGGGAAATAATGAAAAACTGTTTTTT. It yields the protein CASTPGGNNEKLFF.

The chain couples TRBV5-1 to TRBJ2-7; D possibly corresponds to TRBD2 (5 bases). This CDR3 is 14 amino acids long. V lost 3 bases and J lost 1, with 11 bases in between. Germline V CDR1 and CDR2: SGHRS, YFSETQ. Written as DNA, the CDR3 is TGCGCCAGCAGCTCTTCGGGCGGGTCCTACGAGCAGTACTTC. This translates into CASSSSGGSYEQYF.

This chain uses TRBV5-6 with TRBJ2-5, with TRBD2 identical over 9 bases. Germline lookup yields CDR1 SGHDT and CDR2 YYEEEE. The V segment lost 4 bases and the J segment 5 bases; nucleotides outside the gene matches: 12. The CDR3 has 16 residues. CDR3 sequence: CASSGTPGLARETQYF. DNA of the CDR3: TGTGCCAGCAGCGGGACGCCGGGACTAGCAAGGGAGACCCAGTACTTC. Supplemented by reference TRBV5-6 and TRBJ2-5, the full variable domain reads DAGVTQSPTHLIKTRGQQVTLRCSPKSGHDTVSWYQQALGQGPQFIFQYYEEEERQRGNFPDRFSGHQFPNYSSELNVNALLLGDSALYLCASSGTPGLARETQYFGPGTRLLVL.

This clone was seen just once. The rearrangement joins TRBV28 to TRBJ1-5, with D unresolved. The germline V gene has CDR1 MDHEN and CDR2 SYDVKM. The CDR3 runs to 14 residues. The V end was cut by 3 bases, the J end by 8 bases, with 14 bases between. Here the CDR3 reads CASSLGGEDEPQHF. CDR3 nucleotides: TGTGCCAGCAGTTTGGGCGGGGAGGATGAGCCCCAGCATTTT.

This chain uses TRBV5-1 with TRBJ1-1, with D maybe TRBD1 (6 bases). Germline V lookup: CDR1 SGHRS, CDR2 YFSETQ. Trimming removed 0 bases from V and 1 base from J, with 10 bases in between. CDR3 size: 15 residues. Here the CDR3 reads CASSLVVGQNTEAFF. The CDR3 region has the DNA TGCGCCAGCAGCTTGGTCGTGGGACAGAACACTGAAGCTTTCTTT.

This chain joins TRBV10-3 and TRBJ1-4; 8 bases line up with TRBD1. The J segment lost 0 bases and the V segment lost 10 bases, leaving 4 bases of the junction unmatched. Germline lookup yields CDR1 ENHRY and CDR2 SYGVKD. The CDR3 has 14 amino acids. The CDR3 is CATGQGTTNEKLFF. The CDR3 bases are TGTGCCACAGGACAGGGAACAACTAATGAAAAACTGTTTTTT.

V is TRBV9 and J is TRBJ1-2; 8 bases match TRBD1. The CDR3 totals 14 residues. After removal of 5 bases from V and 0 bases from J, the junction contained 3 bases not matched to a gene. Germline V gene lookup returns CDR1 SGDLS and CDR2 YYNGEE. This CDR3 is CASSADRANYGYTF. CDR3 sequence (DNA): TGTGCCAGCAGTGCGGACAGGGCTAACTATGGCTACACCTTC.

The chain combines TRBV19 with TRBJ1-1; D is uncertain. The CDR3 length is 13 residues. CDR1 is LNHDA and CDR2 is SQIVND in the germline V gene (reference sequence). Trimming removed 0 bases from V and 3 bases from J, with 5 bases in between. The CDR3 sequence: CASSIDPYTEAFF. The CDR3 bases are TGTGCCAGTAGTATAGATCCCTACACTGAAGCTTTCTTT.

The chain is built from TRBV12-5 and TRBJ1-1; no definite D call. From germline, CDR1 is LGHNT and CDR2 FRNRAP. The V end was cut by 6 bases, the J end by 4 bases, with 9 bases between. This CDR3 comprises 12 residues. The CDR3 sequence is CASGPGSTEAFF. The CDR3 bases are TGTGCTAGTGGACCCGGTAGCACTGAAGCTTTCTTT. The variable domain in full, with the rest retrieved from reference TRBV12-5 and TRBJ1-1, is DARVTQTPRHKVTEMGQEVTMRCQPILGHNTVFWYRQTMMQGLELLAYFRNRAPLDDSGMPKDRFSAEMPDATLATLKIQPSEPRDSAVYFCASGPGSTEAFFGQGTRLTVV.

The rearrangement links TRBV6-4 to TRBJ1-2; maybe TRBD1 (6 bases). The germline V gene has CDR1 MRHNA and CDR2 SNTAGT. CDR3 size: 14 residues. V gave up 4 bases and J gave up 8 bases, with 17 bases separating them. The CDR3 region is CASSATPGGGGYTF. The CDR3 DNA sequence: TGTGCCAGCAGTGCCACCCCAGGTGGGGGCGGCTACACCTTC.